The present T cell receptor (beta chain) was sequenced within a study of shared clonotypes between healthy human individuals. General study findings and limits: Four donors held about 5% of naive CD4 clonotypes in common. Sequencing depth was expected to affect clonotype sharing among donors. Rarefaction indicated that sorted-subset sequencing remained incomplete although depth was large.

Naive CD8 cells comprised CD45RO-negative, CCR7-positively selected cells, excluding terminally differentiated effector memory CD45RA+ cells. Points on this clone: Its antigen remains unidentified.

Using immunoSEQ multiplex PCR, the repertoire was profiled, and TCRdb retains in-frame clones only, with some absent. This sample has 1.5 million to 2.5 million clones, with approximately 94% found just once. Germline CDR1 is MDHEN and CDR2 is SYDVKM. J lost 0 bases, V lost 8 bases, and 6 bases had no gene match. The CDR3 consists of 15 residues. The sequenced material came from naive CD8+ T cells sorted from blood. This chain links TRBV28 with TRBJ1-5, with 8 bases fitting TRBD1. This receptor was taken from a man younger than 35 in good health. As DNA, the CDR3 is TGTGCCAGCGGTCAGGGGGCGCATAGCAATCAGCCCCAGCATTTT. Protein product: CASGQGAHSNQPQHF.